The source of this T cell receptor beta chain is a study of Ad26.COV2.S vaccination and SARS-CoV-2 variants. Findings and caveats of the study: Total T cell responses, in the TCR breadth and depth analyses, may have been underestimated. Researchers reported similar non-spike TCR breadth in vaccine and placebo recipients. The study found higher spike-specific TCR breadth in vaccine than placebo recipients.

Trimming at V came to 1 base and at J to 3 bases, leaving 4 bases not matched to a gene. This CDR3 comprises 16 residues. CDR1 KGHDR and CDR2 SFDVKD come from the germline V gene. Concerning this clone: What it binds is unknown.

Data came from immunoSEQ multiplex PCR; TCRdb stores just in-frame clones and leaves some out. This table holds 500,000 or so clones, 87% found once. Stated treatment: around 19 received Ad26.COV2.S at low or high dose, single or two shots; five or six received placebo; per-sample allocation not given. Each sample was drawn 63 days after the first injection (of vaccine or placebo). Ad26 vector vaccine expressed Wuhan-strain SARS-CoV-2 spike. The source of this sequence is a person aged 18-60 years who received the Ad26.COV2.S COVID-19 vaccine or a placebo. This sequence joins TRBV24-1 and TRBJ2-3, with TRBD2 identical over 9 bases. Sequenced here: peripheral blood, sampled in a trial of Ad26.COV2.S vaccine versus placebo. The DNA of the CDR3 is TGTGCCACCAGTGATTTCTCTAGCGGGATTACAGATACGCAGTATTTT. Residues: CATSDFSSGITDTQYF.